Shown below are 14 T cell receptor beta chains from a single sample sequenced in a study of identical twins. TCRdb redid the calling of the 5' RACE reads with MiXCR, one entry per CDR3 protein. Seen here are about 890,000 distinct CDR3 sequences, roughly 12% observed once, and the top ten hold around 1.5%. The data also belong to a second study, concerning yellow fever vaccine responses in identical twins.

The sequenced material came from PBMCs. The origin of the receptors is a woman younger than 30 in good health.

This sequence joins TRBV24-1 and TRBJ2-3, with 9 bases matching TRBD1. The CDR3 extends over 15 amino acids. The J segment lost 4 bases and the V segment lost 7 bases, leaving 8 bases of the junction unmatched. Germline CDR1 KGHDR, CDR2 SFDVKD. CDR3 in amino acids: CATSPGTGKADTQYF. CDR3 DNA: TGTGCCACCAGCCCCGGGACAGGGAAGGCAGATACGCAGTATTTT.

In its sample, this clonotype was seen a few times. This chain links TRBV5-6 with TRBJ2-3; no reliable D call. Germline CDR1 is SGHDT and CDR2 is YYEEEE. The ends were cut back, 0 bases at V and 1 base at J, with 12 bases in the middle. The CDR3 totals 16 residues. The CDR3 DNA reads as TGTGCCAGCAGCTTGGTTGGCCGCTACCGCACAGATACGCAGTATTTT. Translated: CASSLVGRYRTDTQYF.

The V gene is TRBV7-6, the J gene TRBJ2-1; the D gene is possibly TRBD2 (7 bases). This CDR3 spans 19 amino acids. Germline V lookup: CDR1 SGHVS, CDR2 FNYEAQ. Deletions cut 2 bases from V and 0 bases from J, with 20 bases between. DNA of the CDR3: TGTGCCAGCAGCTTAAGGTTACCGGGGGGCTACAGCTCCTACAATGAGCAGTTCTTC. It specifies CASSLRLPGGYSSYNEQFF.

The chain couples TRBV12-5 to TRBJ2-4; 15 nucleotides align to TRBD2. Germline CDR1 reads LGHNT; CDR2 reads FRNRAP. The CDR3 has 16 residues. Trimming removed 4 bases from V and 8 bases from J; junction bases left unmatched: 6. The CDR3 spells CASGWGLAGGSDIQYF. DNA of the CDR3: TGTGCTAGTGGTTGGGGACTAGCGGGAGGTTCTGACATTCAGTACTTC.

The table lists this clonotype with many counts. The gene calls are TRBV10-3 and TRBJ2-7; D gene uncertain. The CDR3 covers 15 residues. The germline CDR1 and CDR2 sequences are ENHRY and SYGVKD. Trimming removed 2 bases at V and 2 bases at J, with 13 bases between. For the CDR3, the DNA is TGTGCCATCAGTGAGCATCTCGGGTTAACCTACGAGCAGTACGTC. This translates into CAISEHLGLTYEQYV.

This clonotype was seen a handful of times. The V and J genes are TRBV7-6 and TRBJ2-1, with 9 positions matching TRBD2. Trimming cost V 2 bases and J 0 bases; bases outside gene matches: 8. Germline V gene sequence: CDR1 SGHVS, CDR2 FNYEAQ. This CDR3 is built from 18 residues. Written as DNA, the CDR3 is TGTGCCAGCAGCTTATATACTAGCGGGCAGAGCTCCTACAATGAGCAGTTCTTC. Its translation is CASSLYTSGQSSYNEQFF. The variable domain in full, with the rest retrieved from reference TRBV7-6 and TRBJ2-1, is GAGVSQSPRYKVTKRGQDVALRCDPISGHVSLYWYRQALGQGPEFLTYFNYEAQQDKSGLPNDRFSAERPEGSISTLTIQRTEQRDSAMYRCASSLYTSGQSSYNEQFFGPGTRLTVL.

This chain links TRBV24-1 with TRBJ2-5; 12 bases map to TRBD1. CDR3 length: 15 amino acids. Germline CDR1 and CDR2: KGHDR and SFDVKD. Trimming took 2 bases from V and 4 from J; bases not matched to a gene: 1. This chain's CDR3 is CATSDSGQGAETQYF. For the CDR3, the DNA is TGTGCCACCAGTGATTCGGGACAGGGGGCAGAGACCCAGTACTTC.

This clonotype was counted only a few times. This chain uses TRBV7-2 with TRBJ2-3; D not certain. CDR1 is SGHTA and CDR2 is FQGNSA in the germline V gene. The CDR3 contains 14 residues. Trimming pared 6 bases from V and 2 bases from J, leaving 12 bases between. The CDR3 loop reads CASSLSRHTDTQYF. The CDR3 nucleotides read TGTGCCAGCAGTCTTTCGCGGCACACAGATACGCAGTATTTT.

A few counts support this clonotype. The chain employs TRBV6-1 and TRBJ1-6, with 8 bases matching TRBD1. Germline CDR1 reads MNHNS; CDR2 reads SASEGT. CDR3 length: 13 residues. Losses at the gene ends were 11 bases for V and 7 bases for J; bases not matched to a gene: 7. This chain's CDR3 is CAHQGAGNSPLHF. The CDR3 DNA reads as TGTGCCCATCAGGGGGCCGGAAATTCACCCCTCCACTTT.

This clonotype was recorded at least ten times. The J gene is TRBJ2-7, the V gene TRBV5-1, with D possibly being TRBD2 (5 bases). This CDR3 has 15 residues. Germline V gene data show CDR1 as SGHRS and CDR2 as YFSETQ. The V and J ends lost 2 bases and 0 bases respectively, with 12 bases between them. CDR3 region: CASSFSGGGSYEQYF. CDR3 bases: TGCGCCAGCAGCTTTTCAGGAGGTGGCTCCTACGAGCAGTACTTC.

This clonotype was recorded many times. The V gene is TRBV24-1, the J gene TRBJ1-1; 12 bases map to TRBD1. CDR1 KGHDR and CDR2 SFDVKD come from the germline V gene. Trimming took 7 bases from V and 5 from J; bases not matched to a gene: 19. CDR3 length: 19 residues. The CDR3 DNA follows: TGTGCCACCAGCCCGGGACAGGGGGCTTTATCGGAATTTAGAACTGAAGCTTTCTTT. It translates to CATSPGQGALSEFRTEAFF.

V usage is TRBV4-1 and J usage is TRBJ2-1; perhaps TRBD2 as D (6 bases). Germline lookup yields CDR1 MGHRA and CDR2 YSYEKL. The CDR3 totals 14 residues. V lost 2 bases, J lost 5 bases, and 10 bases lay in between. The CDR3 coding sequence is TGCGCCAGCAGCCAACCCGGGACTCACAATGAGCAGTTCTTC. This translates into CASSQPGTHNEQFF.

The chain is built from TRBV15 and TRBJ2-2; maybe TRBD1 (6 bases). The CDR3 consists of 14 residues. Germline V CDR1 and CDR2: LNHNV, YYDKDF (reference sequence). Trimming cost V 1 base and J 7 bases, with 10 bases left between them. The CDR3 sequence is CATSRATGFGELFF. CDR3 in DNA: TGTGCCACCAGCAGAGCTACAGGGTTCGGGGAGCTGTTTTTT.

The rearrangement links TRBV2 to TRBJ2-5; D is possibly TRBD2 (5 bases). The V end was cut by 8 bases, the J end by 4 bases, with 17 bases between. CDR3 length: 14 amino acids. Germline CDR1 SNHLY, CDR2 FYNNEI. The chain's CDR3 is CASSANGLLETQYF. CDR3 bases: TGTGCCAGCTCTGCGAATGGACTCCTAGAGACCCAGTACTTC.